Sequencing of this TCR beta chain was carried out in a study of blood T cell repertoires in COVID-19. Looking at the study overall: The study drew acute and convalescent COVID-19 samples from the United States, Italy and Spain. PBMCs, B-cell-depleted T cells, or T cells provided the cDNA or gDNA that made up the material.

As handled by the study authors: Amplification from reference gene primers served as the basis for estimated nucleated cell counts. TCRdb keeps only in-frame clones here, not all; method: immunoSEQ multiplex PCR. V, J and clone size derive from that table, while D and trimming were established from the DNA sequence. The table includes 250,000 to 300,000 clones, about nine tenths detected once. CDR3 size: 15 residues. V lost 2 bases and J 0 bases, leaving 10 bases between the germline ends. The germline V gene encodes CDR1 PRHDT and CDR2 FYEKMQ (reference sequence). The source material was peripheral blood. The chain uses TRBV13 and TRBJ2-5, with D perhaps TRBD1 (6 bases). This sequence originates from a woman in her forties or fifties who had recovered from COVID-19. Here the CDR3 reads CASSLRGTYQETQYF. In DNA, the CDR3 is TGTGCCAGCAGCTTACGTGGGACATACCAAGAGACCCAGTACTTC.